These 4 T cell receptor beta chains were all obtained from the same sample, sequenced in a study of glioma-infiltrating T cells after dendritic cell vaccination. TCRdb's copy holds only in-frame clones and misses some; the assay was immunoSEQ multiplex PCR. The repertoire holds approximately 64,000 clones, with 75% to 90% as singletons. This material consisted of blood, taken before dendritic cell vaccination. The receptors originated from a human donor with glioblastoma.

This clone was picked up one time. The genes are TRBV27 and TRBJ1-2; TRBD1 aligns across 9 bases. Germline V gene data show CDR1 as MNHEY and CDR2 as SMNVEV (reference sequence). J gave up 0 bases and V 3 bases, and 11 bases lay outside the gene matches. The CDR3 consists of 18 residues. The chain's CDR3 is CASSLSGTGKFSNYGYTF. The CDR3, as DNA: TGTGCCAGCAGTTTGTCAGGGACAGGGAAATTCTCTAACTATGGCTACACCTTC.

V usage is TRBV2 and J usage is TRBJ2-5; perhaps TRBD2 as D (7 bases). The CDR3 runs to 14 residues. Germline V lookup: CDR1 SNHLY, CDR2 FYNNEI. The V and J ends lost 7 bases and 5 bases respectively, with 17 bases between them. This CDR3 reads CASMRDGGRETQYF. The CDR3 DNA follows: TGTGCCAGCATGCGGGACGGGGGGCGGGAGACCCAGTACTTC.

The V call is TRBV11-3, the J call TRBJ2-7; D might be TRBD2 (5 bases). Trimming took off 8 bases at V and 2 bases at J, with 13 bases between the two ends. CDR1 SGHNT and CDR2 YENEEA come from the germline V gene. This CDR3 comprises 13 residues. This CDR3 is CASSFGETYEQYF. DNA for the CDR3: TGTGCCAGCTCCTTCGGGGAAACCTACGAGCAGTACTTC.

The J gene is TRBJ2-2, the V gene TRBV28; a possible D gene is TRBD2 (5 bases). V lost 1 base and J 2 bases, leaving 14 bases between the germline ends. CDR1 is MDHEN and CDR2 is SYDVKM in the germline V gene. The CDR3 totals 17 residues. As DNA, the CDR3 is TGTGCCAGCAGTTTATCTACCGGGAAAATTAACACCGGGGAGCTGTTTTTT. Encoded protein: CASSLSTGKINTGELFF.